This T cell receptor (beta chain) was sequenced in a study of blood T cell repertoires in COVID-19. Across the study: Whether acute or convalescent, the COVID-19 samples came from the United States, Italy and Spain. Sample material is recorded as cDNA or gDNA derived from T cells, B-cell-depleted T cells, or PBMCs.

From germline, CDR1 is GTSNPN and CDR2 SVGIG (reference sequence). V shed 2 bases and J shed 5 bases, with 17 bases lying between them. The CDR3 contains 15 residues. Recovered participants had two consecutive negative NP/OP PCR tests, healthcare professional clearance, or symptom resolution. In the source study's methods: Estimation of nucleated cell counts was performed using reference gene primer amplification. Profiled with immunoSEQ multiplex PCR; TCRdb holds only in-frame clones, not every one. From that table come the V and J calls and clone size; the DNA was used to work out D and trimming. Of about 280,000 clones in the sample, roughly 90% were seen once. This clone was observed a single time.

The material sequenced was PBMCs or T cells enriched from blood (not recorded which). The receptor was derived from a woman aged 55 to 70 who had recovered from COVID-19. The chain employs TRBV30 and TRBJ2-3, with D possibly being TRBD2 (6 bases). The CDR3 reads CAWSRDGRLGDTQYF. The CDR3 DNA is TGTGCCTGGAGTCGGGACGGGAGACTTGGAGATACGCAGTATTTT. Full variable domain (missing parts from reference TRBV30 and TRBJ2-3): SQTIHQWPATLVQPVGSPLSLECTVEGTSNPNLYWYRQAAGRGLQLLFYSVGIGQISSEVPQNLSASRPQDRQFILSSKKLLLSDSGFYLCAWSRDGRLGDTQYFGPGTRLTVL.